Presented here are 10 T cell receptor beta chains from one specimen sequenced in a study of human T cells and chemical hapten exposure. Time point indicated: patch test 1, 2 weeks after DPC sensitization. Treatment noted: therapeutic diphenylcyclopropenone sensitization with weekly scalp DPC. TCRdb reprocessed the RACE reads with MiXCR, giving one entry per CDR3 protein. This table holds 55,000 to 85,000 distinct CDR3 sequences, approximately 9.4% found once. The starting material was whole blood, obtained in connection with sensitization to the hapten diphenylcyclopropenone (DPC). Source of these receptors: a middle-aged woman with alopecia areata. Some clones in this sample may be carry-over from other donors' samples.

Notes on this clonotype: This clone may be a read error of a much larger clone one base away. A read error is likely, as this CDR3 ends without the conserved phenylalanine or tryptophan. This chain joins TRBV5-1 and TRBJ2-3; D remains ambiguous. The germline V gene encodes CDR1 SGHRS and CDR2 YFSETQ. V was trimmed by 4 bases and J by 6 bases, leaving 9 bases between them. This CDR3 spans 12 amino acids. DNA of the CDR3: TGCGCCAGCAGCCGGAGCTCCGATACGCAGTATTCT. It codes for CASSRSSDTQYS.

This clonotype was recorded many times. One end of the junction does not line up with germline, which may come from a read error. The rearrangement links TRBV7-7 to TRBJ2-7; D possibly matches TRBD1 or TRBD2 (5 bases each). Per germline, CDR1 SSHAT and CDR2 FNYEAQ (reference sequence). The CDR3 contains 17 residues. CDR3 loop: CASSLATAGTAFYEQYF. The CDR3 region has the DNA TGTGCTAGCAGCTTAGCCACCGCCGGGACCGCCTTCTACGAGCAGTACTTC.

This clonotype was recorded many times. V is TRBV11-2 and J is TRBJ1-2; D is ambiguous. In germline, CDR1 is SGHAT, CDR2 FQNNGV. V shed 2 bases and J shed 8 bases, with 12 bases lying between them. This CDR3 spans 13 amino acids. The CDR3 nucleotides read TGTGCCAGCAGCTTAAGTGAAGGGCTCGGCTACACCTTC. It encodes CASSLSEGLGYTF.

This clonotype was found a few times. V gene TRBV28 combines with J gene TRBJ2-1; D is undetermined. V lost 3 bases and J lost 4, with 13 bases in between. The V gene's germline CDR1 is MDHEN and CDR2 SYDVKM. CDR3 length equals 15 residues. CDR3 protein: CASSLRPTIYNEQFF. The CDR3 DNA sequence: TGTGCCAGCAGTTTGAGACCGACGATTTACAATGAGCAGTTCTTC.

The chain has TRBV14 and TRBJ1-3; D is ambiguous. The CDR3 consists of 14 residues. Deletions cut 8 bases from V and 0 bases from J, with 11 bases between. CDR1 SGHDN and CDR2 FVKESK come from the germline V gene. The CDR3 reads CASGSGLSGNTIYF. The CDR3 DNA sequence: TGTGCCAGCGGCTCAGGCCTCTCTGGAAACACCATATATTTT.

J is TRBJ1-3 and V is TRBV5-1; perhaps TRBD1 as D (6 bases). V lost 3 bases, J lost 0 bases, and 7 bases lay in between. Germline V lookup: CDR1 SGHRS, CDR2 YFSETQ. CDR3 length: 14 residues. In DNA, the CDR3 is TGCGCCAGCAGCTCGGACAGCTCTGGAAACACCATATATTTT. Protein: CASSSDSSGNTIYF.

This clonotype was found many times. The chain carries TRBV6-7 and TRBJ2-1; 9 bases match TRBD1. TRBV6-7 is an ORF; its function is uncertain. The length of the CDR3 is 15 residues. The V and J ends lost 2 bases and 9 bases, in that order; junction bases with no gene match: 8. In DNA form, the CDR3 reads TGTGCCAGCAGTTACCAGTTCGACAGGGGGGGTGAGCAGTTCTTC. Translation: CASSYQFDRGGEQFF.

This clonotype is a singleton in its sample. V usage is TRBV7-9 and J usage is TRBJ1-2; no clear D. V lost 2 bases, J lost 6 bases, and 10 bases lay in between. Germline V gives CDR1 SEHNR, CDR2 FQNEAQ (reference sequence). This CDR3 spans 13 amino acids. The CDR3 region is CASSLKGANGYTF. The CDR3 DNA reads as TGTGCCAGCAGCTTAAAAGGTGCCAATGGCTACACCTTC.

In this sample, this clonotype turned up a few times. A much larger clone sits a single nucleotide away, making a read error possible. In DNA form, the CDR3 reads TGCAGCGTTGAAGCAGGGGCGAACACCGGGGAGCGGTTTTTT. It codes for CSVEAGANTGERFF. V and J are TRBV29-1 and TRBJ2-2, with D possibly being TRBD1 (6 bases). Germline-derived CDR1 and CDR2 are SQVTM and ANQGSEA. The CDR3 contains 14 residues.

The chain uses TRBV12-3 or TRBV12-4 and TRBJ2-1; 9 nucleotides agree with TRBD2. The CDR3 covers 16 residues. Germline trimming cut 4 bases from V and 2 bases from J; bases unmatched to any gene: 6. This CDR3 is CASSWPGLATYNEQFF. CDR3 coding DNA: TGTGCCAGCAGTTGGCCGGGACTAGCAACCTACAATGAGCAGTTCTTC.